The 30 T cell receptor beta chains reported below all come from one sample, sequenced in a study of T-cell reconstitution after alpha-beta-depleted transplantation in children. A library of TCRbeta sequences, prepared with unique molecular identifiers, was generated. MiXCR, run by TCRdb on the PCR reads, gives a single entry per CDR3 protein. The sample carries some 830,000 distinct CDR3 sequences, around 17% recorded once. Sequenced material: PBMCs, mostly from graft donor cells, taken 360 days after TCRalphabeta/CD19-depleted stem cell transplant. The receptors stem from a male patient younger than 18 who had a stem cell transplant for acute lymphoblastic leukemia, so the T cells may come from the graft donor.

This clonotype was counted a few times. This chain uses TRBV7-9 with TRBJ2-7; D is unresolved. Germline lookup yields CDR1 SEHNR and CDR2 FQNEAQ (reference sequence). The V end lost 5 bases, the J end lost 4 bases, and 12 bases lay between the germline ends. This CDR3 contains 13 residues. CDR3 bases: TGTGCCAGCAGCCATCCTGACAAGTACGAGCAGTACTTC. Translation gives CASSHPDKYEQYF.

There are a few counts of this clonotype. V usage is TRBV20-1 and J usage is TRBJ2-5; 7 bases align to TRBD2. CDR1 and CDR2 (germline): DFQATT, SNEGSKA (reference sequence). J gave up 1 base and V 5 bases, and 7 bases lay outside the gene matches. This CDR3 spans 14 amino acids. Here the CDR3 reads CSAYSGTTQETQYF. The CDR3 DNA reads TGCAGTGCTTATTCCGGGACTACCCAAGAGACCCAGTACTTC.

The chain combines TRBV7-3 with TRBJ1-2, with 7 nucleotides matching TRBD1. Germline CDR1 is SGHTA and CDR2 is FQGTGA. Losses at the gene ends were 4 bases for V and 7 bases for J; bases not matched to a gene: 9. The CDR3 totals 14 residues. The CDR3 coding sequence is TGTGCCAGCAGCTCCTGGCCAGGGGGGCCTGGCTACACCTTC. It translates to CASSSWPGGPGYTF. Supplemented by reference TRBV7-3 and TRBJ1-2, the full variable domain reads GAGVSQTPSNKVTEKGKYVELRCDPISGHTALYWYRQSLGQGPEFLIYFQGTGAADDSGLPNDRFFAVRPEGSVSTLKIQRTERGDSAVYLCASSSWPGGPGYTFGSGTRLTVV.

The chain recombines TRBV20-1 with TRBJ2-3, with 7 bases lining up with TRBD2. Trimming at V came to 3 bases and at J to 5 bases, leaving 5 bases not matched to a gene. The CDR3 has 13 residues. The V gene's germline CDR1 is DFQATT and CDR2 SNEGSKA (reference sequence). CDR3: CSAREAGRDTQYF. CDR3 in DNA: TGCAGTGCTAGGGAAGCGGGAAGAGATACGCAGTATTTT.

There are a few counts of this clonotype. The chain uses TRBV5-1 and TRBJ2-5; a weak D match, TRBD1 (5 bases). The germline V and J ends were trimmed by 4 bases and 2 bases, with 12 bases remaining between them. Germline V gives CDR1 SGHRS, CDR2 YFSETQ. The CDR3 is 14 amino acids. The DNA for the CDR3 is TGCGCCAGCAGCAACGGACATATTCAAGAGACCCAGTACTTC. Translated: CASSNGHIQETQYF.

In this sample, this clonotype turned up a few times. V gene TRBV27 combines with J gene TRBJ2-2; 12 positions agree with TRBD2. CDR1 is MNHEY, CDR2 SMNVEV, per germline (reference sequence). The CDR3 is made up of 18 amino acids. Unmatched junction bases numbered 8, after V lost 1 base and J lost 5 bases. CDR3 coding DNA: TGTGCCAGCAGTTTATTACCCCTCCTAGCGGGAGGGACCGGGGAGCTGTTTTTT. Its protein product is CASSLLPLLAGGTGELFF.

The V call is TRBV3-1, the J call TRBJ2-7; TRBD2 aligns across 8 bases. Germline loops: CDR1 LGHDT, CDR2 YNNKEL (reference sequence). The CDR3 spans 15 residues. The junction had 12 bases not matched to a gene; V was cut back by 5 bases and J by 6 bases. The CDR3 region is CASSKGLREVVEQYF. In DNA form, the CDR3 reads TGTGCCAGCAGCAAGGGGCTGCGGGAGGTCGTCGAGCAGTACTTC.

This chain links TRBV7-6 with TRBJ1-1; a possible D gene is TRBD1 (6 bases). Germline-derived CDR1 and CDR2 are SGHVS and FNYEAQ. This CDR3 region has 16 residues. V was pared by 2 bases and J by 0 bases, with 13 bases between. The CDR3 bases are TGTGCCAGCAGCTTACCCGAGGGGGACATGAACACTGAAGCTTTCTTT. This sequence encodes CASSLPEGDMNTEAFF.

This clonotype was counted at least ten times. This chain connects TRBV7-6 to TRBJ2-1; 11 positions match TRBD2. This CDR3 region has 16 residues. Trimming cost V 4 bases and J 3 bases; bases outside gene matches: 5. From germline, CDR1 is SGHVS and CDR2 FNYEAQ. The CDR3 region has the DNA TGTGCCAGCAGCTCGGGACTAGCGGACATCTACAATGAGCAGTTCTTC. This codes for CASSSGLADIYNEQFF.

The sample holds a few counts of this clonotype. The V and J genes are TRBV12-5 and TRBJ2-3; possible D gene TRBD2, 7 bases. CDR3 length: 16 amino acids. Germline values: CDR1 LGHNT, CDR2 FRNRAP. V was clipped by 1 base and J by 4 bases, with 15 bases between them. The DNA of the CDR3 is TGTGCTAGTGGTTTGGACAGGGACTACCGCCCAGATACGCAGTATTTT. This codes for CASGLDRDYRPDTQYF.

V is TRBV3-1 and J is TRBJ2-1; TRBD2 matches 14 bases. Germline loops: CDR1 LGHDT, CDR2 YNNKEL (reference sequence). CDR3 length equals 17 residues. The V gene end was trimmed by 1 base and the J gene end by 6 bases; junction bases not matched to a gene: 5. DNA of the CDR3: TGTGCCAGCAGCCAAGTTTGGGGACTAGCGGGAGCCAATGAGCAGTTCTTC. This codes for CASSQVWGLAGANEQFF.

This clonotype was observed many times. The J gene is TRBJ2-7, the V gene TRBV18; no reliable D call. This CDR3 has 12 amino acids. Germline CDR1 KGHSH, CDR2 LQKENI. V was shortened by 5 bases and J by 3 bases, with 8 bases between the two germline ends. The CDR3: CASSSTRYEQYF. CDR3 DNA sequence: TGTGCCAGCTCATCGACTCGCTACGAGCAGTACTTC. Complete variable domain (other parts from reference TRBV18 and TRBJ2-7): NAGVMQNPRHLVRRRGQEARLRCSPMKGHSHVYWYRQLPEEGLKFMVYLQKENIIDESGMPKERFSAEFPKEGPSILRIQQVVRGDSAAYFCASSSTRYEQYFGPGTRLTVT.

This clonotype came up many times. This rearrangement joins TRBV20-1 to TRBJ2-1, with D possibly matching TRBD2 (6 bases). The length of the CDR3 is 14 residues. V was cut by 5 bases and J by 0 bases, with 11 bases left in between. Germline values: CDR1 DFQATT, CDR2 SNEGSKA (reference sequence). CDR3 bases: TGCAGTGCTTTAGCGGCCCACTCCTACAATGAGCAGTTCTTC. Encoded protein: CSALAAHSYNEQFF.

This clonotype has a single count. The chain is built from TRBV11-2 and TRBJ2-3; D assignment may be TRBD1 or TRBD2 (5 bases each). This CDR3 has 15 amino acids. Trimming took off 1 base at V and 6 bases at J, with 14 bases between the two ends. The germline CDR1 and CDR2 sequences are SGHAT and FQNNGV. CDR3 DNA sequence: TGTGCCAGCAGCTTAGGGGCCACAGAGGGGGATACGCAGTATTTT. Its protein product is CASSLGATEGDTQYF.

This clonotype occurred a few times. The gene calls are TRBV7-9 and TRBJ2-1; TRBD1 or TRBD2 may be the D gene (6 bases each). The germline V gene encodes CDR1 SEHNR and CDR2 FQNEAQ (reference sequence). This CDR3 is built from 13 residues. V lost 1 base to trimming and J lost 9 bases, with 10 bases between them. The DNA for the CDR3 is TGTGCCAGCAGCTTAGTACAGGGAGGTGAGCAGTTCTTC. This gives the protein CASSLVQGGEQFF.

The gene calls are TRBV27 and TRBJ2-1; 7 nucleotides line up with TRBD1. This CDR3 is 15 amino acids long. J was trimmed by 5 bases and V by 4 bases; bases with no gene match: 8. Germline CDR1 reads MNHEY; CDR2 reads SMNVEV (reference sequence). The CDR3 here is CASSSGTAYNNEQFF. CDR3 DNA: TGTGCCAGCAGTTCCGGGACAGCTTATAACAATGAGCAGTTCTTC.

The sample holds many counts of this clonotype. The chain couples TRBV7-9 to TRBJ2-7; TRBD1 aligns across 7 bases. This CDR3 has 16 residues. The J segment lost 1 base and the V segment lost 5 bases, leaving 11 bases of the junction unmatched. Germline V gene data show CDR1 as SEHNR and CDR2 as FQNEAQ (reference sequence). In nucleotides, the CDR3 is TGTGCCAGCAGCCCATTAGACAGGGCCAGTTCCTACGAGCAGTACTTC. This codes for CASSPLDRASSYEQYF.

This clonotype was seen repeatedly, ten times or more. The chain couples TRBV5-1 to TRBJ2-1; possible D gene TRBD2, 5 bases. Deletions cut 3 bases from V and 13 bases from J, with 20 bases between. This CDR3 is built from 14 residues. Germline CDR1 reads SGHRS; CDR2 reads YFSETQ. CDR3 nucleotide sequence: TGCGCCAGCAGCTCCGTAAAGGCGGGCCAGGTCCAGTTCTTC. Amino acids: CASSSVKAGQVQFF.

At least ten counts were recorded for this clonotype. V gene TRBV20-1 combines with J gene TRBJ2-6; no definite D call. Germline V gives CDR1 DFQATT, CDR2 SNEGSKA (reference sequence). Deletions cut 6 bases from V and 0 bases from J, with 6 bases between. CDR3 length equals 13 residues. The CDR3 is CSAGISGANVLTF. The CDR3 bases are TGCAGTGCAGGGATCTCTGGGGCCAACGTCCTGACTTTC.

A few counts support this clonotype. The J gene is TRBJ2-5, the V gene TRBV4-1, with 13 bases that match TRBD2. Germline V gene data show CDR1 as MGHRA and CDR2 as YSYEKL. The V and J ends lost 0 bases and 7 bases, in that order; junction bases with no gene match: 2. The CDR3 sequence is 15 residues long. The CDR3 DNA reads as TGCGCCAGCAGCCAAGATCGGACTAGCGGGAGGACCCAGTACTTC. Translating gives CASSQDRTSGRTQYF.

The chain links TRBV4-1 to TRBJ2-5, with TRBD2 matching 11 bases. The CDR3 is made up of 17 amino acids. Germline V gives CDR1 MGHRA, CDR2 YSYEKL. With 0 bases clipped from V and 4 bases from J, the junction kept 7 bases outside the gene matches. CDR3 sequence reads: CASSQDGLAGGRETQYF. The CDR3 region has the DNA TGCGCCAGCAGCCAAGATGGGTTAGCGGGAGGGAGAGAGACCCAGTACTTC.

In this sample, this clonotype turned up a few times. The chain couples TRBV20-1 to TRBJ2-1, with D unresolved. V lost 1 base to trimming and J lost 0 bases, with 10 bases between them. Germline V CDR1 and CDR2: DFQATT, SNEGSKA (reference sequence). This CDR3 contains 15 residues. CDR3: CSARGSRYSYNEQFF. CDR3 DNA: TGCAGTGCTAGAGGGTCTCGTTACTCCTACAATGAGCAGTTCTTC.

The V and J genes are TRBV4-1 and TRBJ2-1, with a possible D match to TRBD2 (5 bases). CDR1 and CDR2 from the germline V gene are MGHRA and YSYEKL. Trimming removed 1 base from V and 5 bases from J, with 9 bases in between. CDR3 size: 14 residues. The CDR3 reads CASSQVVGDNEQFF. The CDR3 bases are TGCGCCAGCAGCCAAGTGGTGGGAGACAATGAGCAGTTCTTC.

This clonotype has more than one count but fewer than ten. V and J are TRBV6-5 and TRBJ2-5; D is possibly TRBD1 or TRBD2 (5 bases each). There are 14 residues in the CDR3. Trimming took 0 bases from V and 2 from J, leaving 7 bases between them. Germline loops: CDR1 MNHEY, CDR2 SVGAGI. CDR3 in amino acids: CASSYSGEQETQYF. CDR3 DNA: TGTGCCAGCAGTTACTCAGGGGAGCAAGAGACCCAGTACTTC.

The gene calls are TRBV21-1 and TRBJ2-7; the table names TRBD1, a call not compared with the DNA. TRBV21-1 is described as a pseudogene. The CDR3 totals 15 residues. The CDR3 nucleotides read TGTGCCAGCAGCGACCCGGGACAGGGGGCGCTTGAGCAGTACTTC. Amino acids: CASSDPGQGALEQYF.

This clonotype was counted only a few times. V gene TRBV11-1 combines with J gene TRBJ2-1; 7 nucleotides agree with TRBD1. Germline V gene data show CDR1 as SGHAT and CDR2 as FQDESV (reference sequence). CDR3 size: 18 residues. V gave up 5 bases and J gave up 7 bases; unmatched junction bases: 20. The CDR3 spells CASSPSSPTGSVWNEQFF. Here the CDR3 DNA reads TGTGCCAGCAGCCCTAGCAGCCCGACAGGGAGCGTTTGGAATGAGCAGTTCTTC.

V gene TRBV28 combines with J gene TRBJ2-7; D is uncertain. Germline V gene sequence: CDR1 MDHEN, CDR2 SYDVKM. V gave up 2 bases and J gave up 3 bases, with 11 bases separating them. The CDR3 covers 14 residues. The CDR3 loop reads CASSLENPIYEQYF. DNA of the CDR3: TGTGCCAGCAGTTTAGAAAATCCAATCTACGAGCAGTACTTC.

This clonotype was counted only a few times. The chain uses TRBV11-2 and TRBJ2-1; TRBD2 aligns across 8 bases. With V trimmed by 5 bases and J by 5 bases, 14 bases remained unmatched. Germline lookup yields CDR1 SGHAT and CDR2 FQNNGV. This CDR3 has 17 amino acids. CDR3 DNA: TGTGCCAGCAGCAAAAGTTTTCGAGCGGGAGTTCACAATGAGCAGTTCTTC. Its translation: CASSKSFRAGVHNEQFF.

The chain joins TRBV6-1 to TRBJ2-3; 12 bases line up with TRBD2. CDR1 and CDR2 from the germline V gene are MNHNS and SASEGT. The CDR3 extends over 21 amino acids. V lost 4 bases to trimming and J lost 0 bases; unmatched junction nucleotides: 17. CDR3 in DNA: TGTGCCAGCAGTGTTACTAGCGGGAGGAGTAAAACGAGTCCTAGCACAGATACGCAGTATTTT. Its protein product is CASSVTSGRSKTSPSTDTQYF.

The rearrangement links TRBV7-3 to TRBJ2-2, with D tentatively TRBD2 (6 bases). V lost 5 bases and J lost 3, with 28 bases in between. The CDR3 extends over 20 amino acids. In germline, CDR1 is SGHTA, CDR2 FQGTGA. The CDR3 region is CASSPPRSHGLPRDTGELFF. The CDR3 region has the DNA TGTGCCAGCAGCCCCCCTCGTTCCCACGGACTACCTAGGGACACCGGGGAGCTGTTTTTT.